The 29 T cell receptor beta chains below all came from one sample that was sequenced in a study of radiation and T cells in renal cell carcinoma. Time point described: baseline pretreatment blood. As to treatment: 15 Gy SBRT to primary tumor, nephrectomy 4 weeks later. The repertoire was sequenced with immunoSEQ multiplex PCR; TCRdb's copy has only in-frame clones and lacks some. Of about 95,000 clones listed, roughly 90% are singletons. The specimen comprised blood, sampled from a patient whose treatment included radiotherapy and nephrectomy. All receptors come from a man aged 45-65 years with renal cell carcinoma.

This clone was observed a single time. The chain has TRBV4-1 and TRBJ2-1, with no clear D. The ends were cut back, 8 bases at V and 4 bases at J, with 6 bases in the middle. The CDR3 runs 11 residues. Germline V gives CDR1 MGHRA, CDR2 YSYEKL. The CDR3: CASSQYNEQFF. The CDR3 coding sequence is TGCGCCAGCTCGCAATACAATGAGCAGTTCTTC.

J is TRBJ2-3 and V is TRBV30; a weak D match, TRBD1 (5 bases). Germline lookup yields CDR1 GTSNPN and CDR2 SVGIG (reference sequence). Trimming cost V 8 bases and J 11 bases, with 23 bases left between them. The CDR3 is 13 amino acids. The CDR3 reads CAGTQTTDTKQYF. The CDR3 DNA is TGTGCCGGCACCCAGACAACGGACACTAAGCAGTATTTT.

Written as DNA, the CDR3 is TGTGCCAGCAGTACACTAGCGGGAGGCTACAATGAGCAGTTCTTC. It is translated as CASSTLAGGYNEQFF. The chain combines TRBV28 with TRBJ2-1; 12 nucleotides agree with TRBD2. This CDR3 contains 15 residues. The germline V gene encodes CDR1 MDHEN and CDR2 SYDVKM. J was trimmed by 3 bases and V by 5 bases; bases with no gene match: 2.

This clone was observed once. This chain connects TRBV27 to TRBJ1-2; TRBD1 agrees at 9 bases. In germline, CDR1 is MNHEY, CDR2 SMNVEV (reference sequence). The CDR3 has 17 residues. The junction had 16 bases not matched to a gene; V was cut back by 4 bases and J by 7 bases. Written as DNA, the CDR3 is TGTGCCAGCAGTTGTGACAGGGGGGTATGCTTATCTAGTGGCTACACCTTC. Translation gives CASSCDRGVCLSSGYTF.

This clone appeared a single time. V and J are TRBV19 and TRBJ1-2; TRBD1 is a possible D gene (6 bases). Per the germline V gene, CDR1 is LNHDA and CDR2 is SQIVND (reference sequence). The CDR3 is 13 residues long. V was shortened by 8 bases and J by 4 bases, with 14 bases between the two germline ends. CDR3 region: CASAITGIYGYTF. CDR3 nucleotides: TGTGCCAGTGCCATTACAGGGATCTATGGCTACACCTTC.

In DNA, the CDR3 is TGTGCCAGCAGCTTAGAGGGACAGGGGGCTGCCGGGGAGCTGTTTTTT. It yields the protein CASSLEGQGAAGELFF. This chain links TRBV7-3 with TRBJ2-2, with 12 bases aligning to TRBD1. Germline V lookup: CDR1 SGHTA, CDR2 FQGTGA. The V segment lost 2 bases and the J segment 6 bases; nucleotides outside the gene matches: 4. The CDR3 loop spans 16 amino acids. The variable domain in full, with the rest retrieved from reference TRBV7-3 and TRBJ2-2, is GAGVSQTPSNKVTEKGKYVELRCDPISGHTALYWYRQSLGQGPEFLIYFQGTGAADDSGLPNDRFFAVRPEGSVSTLKIQRTERGDSAVYLCASSLEGQGAAGELFFGEGSRLTVL.

This sequence joins TRBV29-1 and TRBJ2-5; D not certain. CDR1 and CDR2 (germline): SQVTM, ANQGSEA. The CDR3 contains 13 residues. V lost 4 bases to trimming and J lost 5 bases, with 14 bases between them. The CDR3 DNA follows: TGCAGCGTTGGTGTCAGGAGTGTGGAGACCCAGTACTTC. Translated: CSVGVRSVETQYF. The full variable domain, in which reference TRBV29-1 and TRBJ2-5 provide the parts outside the CDR3, is SAVISQKPSRDICQRGTSLTIQCQVDSQVTMMFWYRQQPGQSLTLIATANQGSEATYESGFVIDKFPISRPNLTFSTLTVSNMSPEDSSIYLCSVGVRSVETQYFGPGTRLLVL.

The chain carries TRBV5-6 and TRBJ2-7; 8 nucleotides match TRBD1. Germline V gene data show CDR1 as SGHDT and CDR2 as YYEEEE. V lost 4 bases to trimming and J lost 5 bases; unmatched junction nucleotides: 11. The CDR3 runs 15 residues. This CDR3 reads CASSGYRGVRNEQYF. Written as DNA, the CDR3 is TGTGCCAGCAGCGGTTACAGGGGGGTTCGTAACGAGCAGTACTTC.

The chain couples TRBV9 to TRBJ1-2; tentative D call: TRBD1 (6 bases). Germline values: CDR1 SGDLS, CDR2 YYNGEE. Trimming removed 4 bases at V and 3 bases at J, with 10 bases between. The CDR3 spans 13 residues. CDR3 loop: CASSRQVHYGYTF. In DNA form, the CDR3 reads TGTGCCAGCAGCCGACAGGTGCACTATGGCTACACCTTC.

The chain carries TRBV7-3 and TRBJ2-5; 8 positions agree with TRBD2. This CDR3 contains 16 residues. Looked up from germline, CDR1 is SGHTA and CDR2 is FQGTGA. Unmatched junction bases numbered 8, after V lost 5 bases and J lost 0 bases. Here the CDR3 DNA reads TGTGCCAGCAGCCCCTACTCTAGCGGGCACCAAGAGACCCAGTACTTC. As protein: CASSPYSSGHQETQYF.

The chain combines TRBV4-1 with TRBJ2-2, with D uncertain. Germline values: CDR1 MGHRA, CDR2 YSYEKL. The V and J ends lost 0 bases and 0 bases respectively, with 11 bases between them. The CDR3 has 17 amino acids. The CDR3: CASSQDRARPNTGELFF. CDR3 sequence (DNA): TGCGCCAGCAGCCAAGATCGGGCTAGACCGAACACCGGGGAGCTGTTTTTT.

This sequence joins TRBV7-8 and TRBJ1-3; maybe TRBD1 (6 bases). The CDR3 extends over 16 amino acids. The V gene lost 3 bases and the J gene lost 0 bases, with 12 bases spanning the gap. Germline V gene data show CDR1 as SGHVS and CDR2 as FQNEAQ. The CDR3 nucleotides read TGTGCCAGCAGCTTCTTCAGGGGAAGCTCTGGAAACACCATATATTTT. Translated: CASSFFRGSSGNTIYF.

The chain combines TRBV19 with TRBJ1-1; TRBD1 agrees at 10 bases. V lost 6 bases, J lost 0 bases, and 4 bases stayed unmatched. CDR1 and CDR2 from the germline V gene are LNHDA and SQIVND (reference sequence). CDR3 length: 15 residues. The DNA for the CDR3 is TGTGCCAGTAGAGGACAGGGGGGCATGAACACTGAAGCTTTCTTT. Protein product: CASRGQGGMNTEAFF.

The rearrangement joins TRBV7-2 to TRBJ2-7; D gene unclear. CDR1 and CDR2 from the germline V gene are SGHTA and FQGNSA. CDR3 size: 14 residues. The V end lost 0 bases, the J end lost 0 bases, and 6 bases lay between the germline ends. In DNA, the CDR3 is TGTGCCAGCAGCTTAGCGGTCAGCTCCTACGAGCAGTACTTC. Its protein product is CASSLAVSSYEQYF.

The chain is built from TRBV9 and TRBJ2-1, with TRBD2 as a possible D gene (5 bases). Germline V gene sequence: CDR1 SGDLS, CDR2 YYNGEE. This CDR3 has 15 residues. Trimming removed 4 bases at V and 1 base at J, with 12 bases between. The CDR3 DNA reads TGTGCCAGCAGCCCCTCGAGCGGTTCCTACAATGAGCAGTTCTTC. This codes for CASSPSSGSYNEQFF.

The rearrangement uses TRBV7-2 and TRBJ2-7; D is unresolved. The germline V and J ends were trimmed by 5 bases and 3 bases, with 17 bases remaining between them. The CDR3 consists of 15 residues. From germline, CDR1 is SGHTA and CDR2 FQGNSA. CDR3 sequence (DNA): TGTGCCAGCAGCCCGGCCCGGGCCTTGTACTACGAGCAGTACTTC. Protein product: CASSPARALYYEQYF. The full variable domain, with the rest looked up from reference TRBV7-2 and TRBJ2-7, is GAGVSQSPSNKVTEKGKDVELRCDPISGHTALYWYRQSLGQGLEFLIYFQGNSAPDKSGLPSDRFSAERTGGSVSTLTIQRTQQEDSAVYLCASSPARALYYEQYFGPGTRLTVT.

The chain has TRBV6-1 and TRBJ1-5; 8 positions match TRBD1. The CDR3 runs 17 residues. V shed 1 base, J shed 3 bases, and the junction held 8 bases outside the gene matches. Germline-derived CDR1 and CDR2 are MNHNS and SASEGT. CDR3 region: CASSEGFDRGPNQPQHF. For the CDR3, the DNA is TGTGCCAGCAGTGAAGGCTTCGACAGGGGTCCCAATCAGCCCCAGCATTTT.

V and J are TRBV5-1 and TRBJ2-3; 9 bases match TRBD2. Germline trimming cut 1 base from V and 1 base from J; bases unmatched to any gene: 4. The CDR3 extends over 16 amino acids. Germline-derived CDR1 and CDR2 are SGHRS and YFSETQ. Written as DNA, the CDR3 is TGCGCCAGCAGCTTGACGGCTAGCGGGGGCACAGATACGCAGTATTTT. Protein sequence: CASSLTASGGTDTQYF.

CDR3 sequence: CASSDTANYGYTF. CDR3 nucleotides: TGTGCCAGCAGTGATACAGCCAACTATGGCTACACCTTC. J is TRBJ1-2 and V is TRBV2; D is ambiguous. The CDR3 consists of 13 residues. V lost 3 bases and J lost 2, with 7 bases in between. CDR1 and CDR2 from the germline V gene are SNHLY and FYNNEI.

V and J are TRBV28 and TRBJ2-7; 7 bases align to TRBD1. From germline, CDR1 is MDHEN and CDR2 SYDVKM. J was trimmed by 0 bases and V by 5 bases; bases with no gene match: 16. There are 18 residues in the CDR3. The CDR3 spells CASSLPEVTRGSSYEQYF. The DNA of the CDR3 is TGTGCCAGCAGTCTCCCCGAGGTCACCAGGGGGAGCTCCTACGAGCAGTACTTC.

The chain employs TRBV7-6 and TRBJ2-7; 7 bases map to TRBD2. V lost 5 bases to trimming and J lost 3 bases; unmatched junction nucleotides: 13. Germline V gene sequence: CDR1 SGHVS, CDR2 FNYEAQ. CDR3 size: 16 residues. The CDR3 nucleotides read TGTGCCAGCAGCGAAGAGCCTAGCGGCAGTAACTACGAGCAGTACTTC. It yields the protein CASSEEPSGSNYEQYF.

This clone was seen only once. This chain uses TRBV19 with TRBJ1-5; perhaps TRBD1 as D (5 bases). The CDR3 is 15 amino acids. Germline lookup yields CDR1 LNHDA and CDR2 SQIVND (reference sequence). Deletions cut 3 bases from V and 2 bases from J, with 11 bases between. The CDR3 loop reads CASSIWGEGNQPQHF. DNA for the CDR3: TGTGCCAGTAGTATTTGGGGGGAGGGCAATCAGCCCCAGCATTTT.

V is TRBV27 and J is TRBJ1-5; TRBD1 is a possible D gene (5 bases). CDR3 length equals 14 residues. CDR1 is MNHEY, CDR2 SMNVEV, per germline (reference sequence). Trimming took off 3 bases at V and 5 bases at J, with 11 bases between the two ends. The CDR3 DNA reads as TGTGCCAGCAGTTTGTCGTGGGGCGATCAGCCCCAGCATTTT. It codes for CASSLSWGDQPQHF.

The genes are TRBV10-1 and TRBJ1-1; D gene ambiguous. Per germline, CDR1 WNHNN and CDR2 SYGVQD (reference sequence). This CDR3 is built from 12 residues. V dropped 0 bases and J dropped 5 bases, with 4 bases sitting between them. Here the CDR3 reads CASSESGTEAFF. The CDR3 nucleotides are TGCGCCAGCAGTGAGTCAGGGACTGAAGCTTTCTTT.

The V gene is TRBV5-1, the J gene TRBJ2-3; the D is unclear. Germline V gives CDR1 SGHRS, CDR2 YFSETQ. The CDR3 extends over 14 amino acids. Trimming took off 4 bases at V and 4 bases at J, with 13 bases between the two ends. The CDR3: CASSARLGPDTQYF. In nucleotides, the CDR3 is TGCGCCAGCAGCGCCCGCCTAGGGCCAGATACGCAGTATTTT.

The chain joins TRBV4-1 to TRBJ2-1; D is possibly TRBD2 (6 bases). Germline CDR1 is MGHRA and CDR2 is YSYEKL. Trimming took off 0 bases at V and 6 bases at J, with 24 bases between the two ends. The length of the CDR3 is 19 residues. This chain's CDR3 is CASSQDSLSLVADINEQFF. As DNA, the CDR3 is TGCGCCAGCAGCCAAGATTCCCTTAGTCTGGTAGCGGACATCAATGAGCAGTTCTTC.

The chain employs TRBV9 and TRBJ1-3; D gene unclear. CDR1 and CDR2 from the germline V gene are SGDLS and YYNGEE. The V end lost 5 bases, the J end lost 2 bases, and 11 bases lay between the germline ends. There are 14 residues in the CDR3. CDR3 in amino acids: CASRSDTAGNTIYF. CDR3 sequence (DNA): TGTGCCAGCAGAAGTGACACTGCTGGAAACACCATATATTTT.

The J gene is TRBJ1-1, the V gene TRBV5-1; D is undetermined. Germline-derived CDR1 and CDR2 are SGHRS and YFSETQ. V was pared by 1 base and J by 0 bases, with 10 bases between. This CDR3 contains 15 residues. The CDR3 bases are TGCGCCAGCAGCTTGTCTGTTGGGGTGAACACTGAAGCTTTCTTT. Encoded protein: CASSLSVGVNTEAFF.

This chain connects TRBV4-3 to TRBJ2-7; TRBD1 agrees at 8 bases. The junction had 9 bases not matched to a gene; V was cut back by 5 bases and J by 6 bases. The CDR3 has 14 residues. Germline V gene sequence: CDR1 LGHNA, CDR2 YSLEER. Written as DNA, the CDR3 is TGCGCCAGCAGCGCTCGACAGGGGTGGGGCGAGCAGTACTTC. It translates to CASSARQGWGEQYF.